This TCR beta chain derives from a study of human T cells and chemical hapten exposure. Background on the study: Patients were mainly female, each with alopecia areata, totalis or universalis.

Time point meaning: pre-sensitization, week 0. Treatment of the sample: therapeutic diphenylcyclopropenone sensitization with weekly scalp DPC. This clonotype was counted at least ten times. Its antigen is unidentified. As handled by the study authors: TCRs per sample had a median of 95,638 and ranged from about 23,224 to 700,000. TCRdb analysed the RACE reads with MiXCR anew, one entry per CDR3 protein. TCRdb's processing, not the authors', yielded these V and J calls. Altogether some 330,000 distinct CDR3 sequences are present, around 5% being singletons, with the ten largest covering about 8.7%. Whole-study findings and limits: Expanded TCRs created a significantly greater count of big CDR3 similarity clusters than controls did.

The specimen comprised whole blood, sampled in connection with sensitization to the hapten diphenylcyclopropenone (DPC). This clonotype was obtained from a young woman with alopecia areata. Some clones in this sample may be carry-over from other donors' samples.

The CDR3 sequence is CASSQVGGLANYGYTF. The CDR3 nucleotides read TGCGCCAGCAGCCAAGTCGGAGGGTTAGCTAACTATGGCTACACCTTC. The V and J genes are TRBV4-3 and TRBJ1-2, with no clear D. CDR3 size: 16 residues. V was pared by 1 base and J by 0 bases, with 12 bases between. Germline CDR1 and CDR2: LGHNA and YSLEER.